This T cell receptor beta chain was captured in a study of blood T cells in healthy people across ages. Findings and caveats of the study: Estimates drawn from one million T cells were deemed to understate diversity.

Combining a sample-barcoded 5' primer with a J-beta primer mix, a second PCR ran for about 7 to 11 cycles. Carrying 12 random nucleotides, a template-switch adaptor labeled each individual cDNA molecule. MiXCR was run by TCRdb on the 5' RACE reads, yielding one entry per CDR3 protein. The sample lists fewer than 650,000 distinct CDR3 sequences, roughly a quarter occurring once. Note on this clonotype: Its specificity is not known. Likely a read error: the CDR3 ends without its conserved phenylalanine or tryptophan.

These data were also reused for a study on T cells of mothers and their children.

This sequence was found in a boy aged 2 to 9 in good health. Material: blood.

Here the CDR3 DNA reads TGTGCCAGCAGTTTGAGTTCCTCCGGCGAGCAGTACCTC. Translation: CASSLSSSGEQYL. The chain couples TRBV12-3 or TRBV12-4 to TRBJ2-7, with D unresolved. V gave up 3 bases and J gave up 6 bases, with 12 bases separating them. CDR3 size: 13 residues.